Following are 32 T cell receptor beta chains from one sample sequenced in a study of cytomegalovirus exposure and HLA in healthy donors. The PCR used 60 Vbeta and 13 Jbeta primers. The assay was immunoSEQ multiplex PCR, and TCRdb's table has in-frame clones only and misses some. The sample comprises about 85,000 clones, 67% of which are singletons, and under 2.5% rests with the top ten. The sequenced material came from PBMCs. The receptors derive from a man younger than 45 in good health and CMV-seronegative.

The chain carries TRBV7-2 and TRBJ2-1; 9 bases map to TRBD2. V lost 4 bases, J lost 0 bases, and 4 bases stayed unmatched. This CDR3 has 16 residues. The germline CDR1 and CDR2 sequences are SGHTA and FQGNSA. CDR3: CASSSERGVSYNEQFF. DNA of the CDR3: TGTGCCAGCAGCTCCGAGCGGGGGGTCTCCTACAATGAGCAGTTCTTC. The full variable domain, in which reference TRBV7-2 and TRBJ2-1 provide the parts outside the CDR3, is GAGVSQSPSNKVTEKGKDVELRCDPISGHTALYWYRQSLGQGLEFLIYFQGNSAPDKSGLPSDRFSAERTGGSVSTLTIQRTQQEDSAVYLCASSSERGVSYNEQFFGPGTRLTVL.

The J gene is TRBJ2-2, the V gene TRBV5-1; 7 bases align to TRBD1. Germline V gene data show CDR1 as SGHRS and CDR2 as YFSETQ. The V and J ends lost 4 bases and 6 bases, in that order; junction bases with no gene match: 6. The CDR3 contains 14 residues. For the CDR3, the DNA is TGCGCCAGCAGCCAGGGGGTGTTCGCCGGGGAGCTGTTTTTT. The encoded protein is CASSQGVFAGELFF.

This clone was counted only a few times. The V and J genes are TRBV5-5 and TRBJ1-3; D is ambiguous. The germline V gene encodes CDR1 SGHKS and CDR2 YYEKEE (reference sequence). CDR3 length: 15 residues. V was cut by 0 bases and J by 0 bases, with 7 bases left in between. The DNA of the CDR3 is TGTGCCAGCAGCTTGGGAGGGTTCTCTGGAAACACCATATATTTT. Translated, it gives CASSLGGFSGNTIYF.

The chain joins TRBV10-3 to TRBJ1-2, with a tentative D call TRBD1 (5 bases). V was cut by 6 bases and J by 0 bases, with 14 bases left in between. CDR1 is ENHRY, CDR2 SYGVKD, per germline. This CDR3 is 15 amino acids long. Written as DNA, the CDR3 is TGTGCCATCAGCTCCATCGGGGGAGCTAACTATGGCTACACCTTC. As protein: CAISSIGGANYGYTF.

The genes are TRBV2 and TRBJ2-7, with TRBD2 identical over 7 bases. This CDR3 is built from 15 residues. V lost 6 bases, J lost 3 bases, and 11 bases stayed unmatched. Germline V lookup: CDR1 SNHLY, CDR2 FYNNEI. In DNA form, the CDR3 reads TGTGCCAGCAGCTTCGGGGGGACTGGCTTCTACGAGCAGTACTTC. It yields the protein CASSFGGTGFYEQYF.

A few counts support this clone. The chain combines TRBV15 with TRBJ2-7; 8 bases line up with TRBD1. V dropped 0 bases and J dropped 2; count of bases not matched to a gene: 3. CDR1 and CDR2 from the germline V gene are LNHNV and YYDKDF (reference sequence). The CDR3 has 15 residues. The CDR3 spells CATSREGTGPYEQYF. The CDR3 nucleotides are TGTGCCACCAGCAGAGAAGGGACAGGACCCTACGAGCAGTACTTC.

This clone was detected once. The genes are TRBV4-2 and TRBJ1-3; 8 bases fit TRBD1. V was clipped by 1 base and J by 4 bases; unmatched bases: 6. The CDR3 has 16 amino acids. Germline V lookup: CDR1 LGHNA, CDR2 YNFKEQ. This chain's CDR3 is CASSQVVTGVGNTIYF. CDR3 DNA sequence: TGTGCCAGCAGCCAAGTTGTGACAGGGGTCGGAAACACCATATATTTT.

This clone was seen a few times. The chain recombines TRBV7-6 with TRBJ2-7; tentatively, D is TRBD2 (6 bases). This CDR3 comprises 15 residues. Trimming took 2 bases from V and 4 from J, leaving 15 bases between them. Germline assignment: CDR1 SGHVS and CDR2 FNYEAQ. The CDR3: CASSLSTGAGYEQYF. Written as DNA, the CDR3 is TGTGCCAGCAGCTTATCAACGGGAGCTGGGTACGAGCAGTACTTC.

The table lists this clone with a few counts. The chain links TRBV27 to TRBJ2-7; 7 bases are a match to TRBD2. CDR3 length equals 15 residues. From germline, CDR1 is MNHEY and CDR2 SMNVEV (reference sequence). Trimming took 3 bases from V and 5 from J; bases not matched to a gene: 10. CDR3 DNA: TGTGCCAGCAGTTTTAAGGGCGGGAGTTACAACGAGCAGTACTTC. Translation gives CASSFKGGSYNEQYF.

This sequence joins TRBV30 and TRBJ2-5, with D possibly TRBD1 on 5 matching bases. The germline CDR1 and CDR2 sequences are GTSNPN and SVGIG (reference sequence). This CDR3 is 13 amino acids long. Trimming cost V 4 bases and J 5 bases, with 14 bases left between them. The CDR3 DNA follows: TGTGCCTGGATAAGGGCAGGGTGGGAGACCCAGTACTTC. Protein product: CAWIRAGWETQYF.

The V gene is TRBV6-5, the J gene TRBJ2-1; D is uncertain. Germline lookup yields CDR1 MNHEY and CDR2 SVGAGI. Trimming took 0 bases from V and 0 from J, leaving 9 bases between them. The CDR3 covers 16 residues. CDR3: CASSYSSVNSYNEQFF. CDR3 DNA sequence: TGTGCCAGCAGTTACTCAAGCGTCAACTCCTACAATGAGCAGTTCTTC.

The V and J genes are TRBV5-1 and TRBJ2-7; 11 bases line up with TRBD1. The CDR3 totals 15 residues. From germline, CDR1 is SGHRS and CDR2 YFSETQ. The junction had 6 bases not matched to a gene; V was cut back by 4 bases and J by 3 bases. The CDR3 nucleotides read TGCGCCAGCAGCATATCCGGGACAGGGGGCTACGAGCAGTACTTC. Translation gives CASSISGTGGYEQYF.

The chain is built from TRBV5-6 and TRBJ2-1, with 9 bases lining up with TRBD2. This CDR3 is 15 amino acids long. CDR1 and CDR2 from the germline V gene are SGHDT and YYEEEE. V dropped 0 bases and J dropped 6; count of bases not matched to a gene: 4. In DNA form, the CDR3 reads TGTGCCAGCAGCTTGGAACTAGCGGGTACCAATGAGCAGTTCTTC. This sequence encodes CASSLELAGTNEQFF.

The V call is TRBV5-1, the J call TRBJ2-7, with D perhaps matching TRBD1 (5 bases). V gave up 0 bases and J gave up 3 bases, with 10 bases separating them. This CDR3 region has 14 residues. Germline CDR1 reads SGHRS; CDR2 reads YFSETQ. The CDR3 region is CASSLDRPLYEQYF. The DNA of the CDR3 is TGCGCCAGCAGCTTGGACAGGCCCCTCTACGAGCAGTACTTC.

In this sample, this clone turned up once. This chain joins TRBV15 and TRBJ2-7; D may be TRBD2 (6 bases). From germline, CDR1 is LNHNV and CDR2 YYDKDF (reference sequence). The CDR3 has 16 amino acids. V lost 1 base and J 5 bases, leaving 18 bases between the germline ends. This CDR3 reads CATSRVLGGFRDEQYF. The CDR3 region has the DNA TGTGCCACCAGCAGAGTGTTAGGAGGGTTTAGGGACGAGCAGTACTTC.

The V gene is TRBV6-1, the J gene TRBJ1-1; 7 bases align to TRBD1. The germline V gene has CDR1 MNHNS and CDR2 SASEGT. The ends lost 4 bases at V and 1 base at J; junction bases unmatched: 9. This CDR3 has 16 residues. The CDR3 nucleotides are TGTGCCAGCAGTGGAGGAGGACAGGTCGGGAACACTGAAGCTTTCTTT. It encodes CASSGGGQVGNTEAFF.

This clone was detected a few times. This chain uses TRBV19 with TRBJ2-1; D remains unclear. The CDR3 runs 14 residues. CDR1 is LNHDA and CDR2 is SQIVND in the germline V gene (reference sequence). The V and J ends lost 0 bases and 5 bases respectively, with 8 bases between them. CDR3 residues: CASSIDGEHNEQFF. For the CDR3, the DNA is TGTGCCAGTAGTATAGACGGAGAACACAATGAGCAGTTCTTC.

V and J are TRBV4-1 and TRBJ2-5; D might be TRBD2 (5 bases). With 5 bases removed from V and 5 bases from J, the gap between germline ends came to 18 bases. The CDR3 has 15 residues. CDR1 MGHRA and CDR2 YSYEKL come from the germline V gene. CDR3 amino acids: CASSDPRSGWETQYF. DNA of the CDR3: TGCGCCAGCAGCGACCCCAGGAGCGGATGGGAGACCCAGTACTTC.

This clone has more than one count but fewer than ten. In DNA form, the CDR3 reads TGTGCCAGCACCTTTGACAGGTCCTTGGGAGGCTACACCTTC. As protein: CASTFDRSLGGYTF. This chain connects TRBV5-6 to TRBJ1-2; TRBD1 is a possible D gene (6 bases). The CDR3 has 14 residues. The V and J ends lost 6 bases and 8 bases respectively, with 20 bases between them. Germline V lookup: CDR1 SGHDT, CDR2 YYEEEE.

The CDR3 sequence: CASSVPLGQGTWAKNIQYF. CDR3 DNA sequence: TGTGCCAGCAGTGTCCCTTTGGGACAGGGGACTTGGGCCAAAAACATTCAGTACTTC. This rearrangement joins TRBV2 to TRBJ2-4, with 10 bases matching TRBD1. The CDR3 runs to 19 residues. CDR1 and CDR2 from the germline V gene are SNHLY and FYNNEI. After removal of 4 bases from V and 1 base from J, the junction contained 13 bases not matched to a gene.

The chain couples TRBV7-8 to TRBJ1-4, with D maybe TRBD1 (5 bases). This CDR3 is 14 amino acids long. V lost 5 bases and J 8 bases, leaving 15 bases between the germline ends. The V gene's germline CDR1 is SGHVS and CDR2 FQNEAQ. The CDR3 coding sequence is TGTGCCAGCAGCCCGAGAGGGGAGGTGGAAAAACTGTTTTTT. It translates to CASSPRGEVEKLFF.

CDR3 nucleotide sequence: TGTGCCAGCAGCGAGACAGGAAGATCCTATAATTCACCCCTCCACTTT. It encodes CASSETGRSYNSPLHF. The rearrangement joins TRBV5-6 to TRBJ1-6; tentative D call: TRBD1 (6 bases). Trimming removed 4 bases at V and 1 base at J, with 12 bases between. This CDR3 is 16 amino acids long. Germline-derived CDR1 and CDR2 are SGHDT and YYEEEE.

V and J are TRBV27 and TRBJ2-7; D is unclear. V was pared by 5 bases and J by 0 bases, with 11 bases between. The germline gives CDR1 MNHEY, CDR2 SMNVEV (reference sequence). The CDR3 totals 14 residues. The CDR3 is CASSPKADSYEQYF. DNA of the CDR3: TGTGCCAGCAGTCCCAAAGCCGACTCCTACGAGCAGTACTTC.

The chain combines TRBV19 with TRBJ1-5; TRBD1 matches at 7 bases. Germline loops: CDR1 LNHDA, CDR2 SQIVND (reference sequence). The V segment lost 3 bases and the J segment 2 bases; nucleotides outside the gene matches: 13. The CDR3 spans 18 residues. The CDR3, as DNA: TGTGCCAGTAGTATCCAAGCCTCGCGACAGGGCGGCAATCAGCCCCAGCATTTT. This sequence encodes CASSIQASRQGGNQPQHF.

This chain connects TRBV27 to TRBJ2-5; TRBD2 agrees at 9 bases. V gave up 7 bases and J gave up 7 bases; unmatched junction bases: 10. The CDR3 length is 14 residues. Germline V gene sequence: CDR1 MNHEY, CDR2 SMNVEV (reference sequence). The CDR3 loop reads CASMREGAYGTQYF. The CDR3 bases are TGTGCCAGCATGCGGGAGGGGGCCTATGGGACCCAGTACTTC.

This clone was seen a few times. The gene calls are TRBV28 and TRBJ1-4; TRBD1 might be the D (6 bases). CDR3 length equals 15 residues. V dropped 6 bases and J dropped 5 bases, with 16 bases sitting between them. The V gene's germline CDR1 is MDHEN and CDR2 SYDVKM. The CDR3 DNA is TGTGCCAGCAGCCCACTAGGGGACACGAATGAAAAACTGTTTTTT. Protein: CASSPLGDTNEKLFF. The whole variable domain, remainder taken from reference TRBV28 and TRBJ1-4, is DVKVTQSSRYLVKRTGEKVFLECVQDMDHENMFWYRQDPGLGLRLIYFSYDVKMKEKGDIPEGYSVSREKKERFSLILESASTNQTSMYLCASSPLGDTNEKLFFGSGTQLSVL.

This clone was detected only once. CDR3 region: CASSQDRGLQNYGYTF. The CDR3 DNA follows: TGCGCCAGCAGCCAAGATCGGGGACTCCAGAACTATGGCTACACCTTC. V usage is TRBV4-3 and J usage is TRBJ1-2, with a weak D call TRBD1 (5 bases). The CDR3 spans 16 residues. CDR1 and CDR2 (germline): LGHNA, YSLEER. V was cut by 0 bases and J by 2 bases, with 13 bases left in between.

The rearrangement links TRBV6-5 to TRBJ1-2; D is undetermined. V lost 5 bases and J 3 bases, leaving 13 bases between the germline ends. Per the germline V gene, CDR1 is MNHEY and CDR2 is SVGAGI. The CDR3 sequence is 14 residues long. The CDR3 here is CASSPGGPYYGYTF. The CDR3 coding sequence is TGTGCCAGCAGTCCCGGCGGGCCATACTATGGCTACACCTTC.

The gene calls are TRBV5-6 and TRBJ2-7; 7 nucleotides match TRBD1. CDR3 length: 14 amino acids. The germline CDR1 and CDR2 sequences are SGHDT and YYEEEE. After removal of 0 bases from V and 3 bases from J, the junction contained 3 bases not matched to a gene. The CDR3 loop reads CASSLGRQGYEQYF. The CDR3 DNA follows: TGTGCCAGCAGCTTGGGACGACAGGGCTACGAGCAGTACTTC.

The DNA of the CDR3 is TGCGCCAGCAGCCAAGGATCAGTATATGGCTACACCTTC. Translated, it gives CASSQGSVYGYTF. The chain combines TRBV4-1 with TRBJ1-2; D unclear. The V end was cut by 1 base, the J end by 5 bases, with 8 bases between. The CDR3 has 13 residues. Germline V gene lookup returns CDR1 MGHRA and CDR2 YSYEKL.

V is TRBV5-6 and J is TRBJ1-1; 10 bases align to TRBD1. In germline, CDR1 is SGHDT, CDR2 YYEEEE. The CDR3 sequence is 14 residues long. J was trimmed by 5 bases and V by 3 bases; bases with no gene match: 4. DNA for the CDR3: TGTGCCAGCAGCTGGGACAGGGGCGAGACTGAAGCTTTCTTT. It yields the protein CASSWDRGETEAFF.

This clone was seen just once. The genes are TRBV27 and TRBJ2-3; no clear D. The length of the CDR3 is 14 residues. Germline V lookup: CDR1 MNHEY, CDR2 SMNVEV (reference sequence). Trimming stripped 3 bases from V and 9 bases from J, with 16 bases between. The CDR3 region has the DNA TGTGCCAGCAGTTTTGCCCATTCCCCAGGCACGCAGTATTTT. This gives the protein CASSFAHSPGTQYF.